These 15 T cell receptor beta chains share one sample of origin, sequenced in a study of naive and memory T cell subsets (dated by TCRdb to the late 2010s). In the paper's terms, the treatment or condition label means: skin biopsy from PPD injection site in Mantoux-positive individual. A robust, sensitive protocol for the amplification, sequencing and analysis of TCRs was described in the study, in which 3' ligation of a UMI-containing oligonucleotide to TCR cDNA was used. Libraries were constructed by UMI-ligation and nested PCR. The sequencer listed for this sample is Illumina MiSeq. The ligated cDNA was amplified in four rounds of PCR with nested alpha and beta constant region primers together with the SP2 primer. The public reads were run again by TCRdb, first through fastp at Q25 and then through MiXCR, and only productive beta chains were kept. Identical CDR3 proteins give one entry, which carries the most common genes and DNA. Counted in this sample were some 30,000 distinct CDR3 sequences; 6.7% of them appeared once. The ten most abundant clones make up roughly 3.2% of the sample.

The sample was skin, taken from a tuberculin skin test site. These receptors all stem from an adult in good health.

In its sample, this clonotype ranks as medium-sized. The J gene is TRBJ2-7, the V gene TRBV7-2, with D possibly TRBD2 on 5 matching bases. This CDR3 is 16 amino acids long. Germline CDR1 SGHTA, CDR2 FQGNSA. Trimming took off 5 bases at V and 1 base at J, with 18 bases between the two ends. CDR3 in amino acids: CASSLVDARTSYEQYF. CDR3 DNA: TGTGCCAGCAGCCTTGTTGATGCTAGGACTTCCTACGAGCAGTACTTC.

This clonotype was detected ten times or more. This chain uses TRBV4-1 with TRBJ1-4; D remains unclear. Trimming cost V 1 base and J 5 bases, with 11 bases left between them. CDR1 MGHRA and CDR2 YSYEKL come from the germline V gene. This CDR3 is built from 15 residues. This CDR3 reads CASSQGYQDNEKLFF. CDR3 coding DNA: TGCGCCAGCAGCCAAGGGTATCAGGACAATGAAAAACTGTTTTTT.

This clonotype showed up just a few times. CDR3 sequence (DNA): TGTGCCAGTTCCCTGGCGGGAGCTGGTGAAAAACTGTTTTTT. Translated, it gives CASSLAGAGEKLFF. The chain is built from TRBV19 and TRBJ1-4, with D unclear. CDR1 and CDR2 from the germline V gene are LNHDA and SQIVND (reference sequence). Trimming stripped 8 bases from V and 7 bases from J, with 17 bases between. The CDR3 has 14 residues.

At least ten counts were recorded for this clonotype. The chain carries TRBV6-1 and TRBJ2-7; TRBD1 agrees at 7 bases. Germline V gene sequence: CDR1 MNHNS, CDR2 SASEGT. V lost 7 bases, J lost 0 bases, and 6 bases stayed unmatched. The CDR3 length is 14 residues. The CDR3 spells CASTLGTVSYEQYF. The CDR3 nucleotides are TGTGCCAGCACCCTAGGGACAGTCTCCTACGAGCAGTACTTC.

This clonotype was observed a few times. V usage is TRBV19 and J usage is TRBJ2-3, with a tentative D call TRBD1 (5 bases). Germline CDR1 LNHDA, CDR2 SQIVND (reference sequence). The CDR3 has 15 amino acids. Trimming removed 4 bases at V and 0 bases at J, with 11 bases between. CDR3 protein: CASSSQGTSTDTQYF. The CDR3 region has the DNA TGTGCCAGTAGTAGTCAGGGAACAAGCACAGATACGCAGTATTTT.

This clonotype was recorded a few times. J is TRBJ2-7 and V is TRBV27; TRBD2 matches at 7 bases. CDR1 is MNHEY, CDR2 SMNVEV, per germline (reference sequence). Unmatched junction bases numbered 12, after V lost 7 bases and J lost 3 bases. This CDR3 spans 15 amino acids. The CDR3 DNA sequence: TGTGCCAGCACCGCCGCGGGGGAGGGGCGCTACGAGCAGTACTTC. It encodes CASTAAGEGRYEQYF.

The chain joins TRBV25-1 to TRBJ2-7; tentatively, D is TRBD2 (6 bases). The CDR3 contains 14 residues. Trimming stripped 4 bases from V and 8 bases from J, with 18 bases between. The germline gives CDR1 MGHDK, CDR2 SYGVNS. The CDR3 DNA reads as TGTGCCAGCAGTGGAACGGGGGAGACTAGAAAGCAGTACTTC. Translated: CASSGTGETRKQYF.

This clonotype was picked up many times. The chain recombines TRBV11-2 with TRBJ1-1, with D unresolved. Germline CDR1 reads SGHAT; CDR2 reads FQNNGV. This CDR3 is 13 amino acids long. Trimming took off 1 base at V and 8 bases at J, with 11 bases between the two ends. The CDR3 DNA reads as TGTGCCAGCAGCTTAGTATCAACAGTGGAAGCTTTCTTT. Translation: CASSLVSTVEAFF.

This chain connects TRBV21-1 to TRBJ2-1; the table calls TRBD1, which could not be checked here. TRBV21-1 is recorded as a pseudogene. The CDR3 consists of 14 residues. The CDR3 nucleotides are TGTGCCAGCAGCACGAAGGGGTCCTACAATGAGCAGTTCTTC. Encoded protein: CASSTKGSYNEQFF.

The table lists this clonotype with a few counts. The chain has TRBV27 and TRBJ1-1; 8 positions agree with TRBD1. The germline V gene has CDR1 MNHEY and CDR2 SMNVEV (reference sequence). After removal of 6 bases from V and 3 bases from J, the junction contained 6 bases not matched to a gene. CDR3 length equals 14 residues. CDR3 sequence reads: CASRYMTGDTEAFF. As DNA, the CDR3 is TGTGCCAGCAGATACATGACAGGGGACACTGAAGCTTTCTTT.

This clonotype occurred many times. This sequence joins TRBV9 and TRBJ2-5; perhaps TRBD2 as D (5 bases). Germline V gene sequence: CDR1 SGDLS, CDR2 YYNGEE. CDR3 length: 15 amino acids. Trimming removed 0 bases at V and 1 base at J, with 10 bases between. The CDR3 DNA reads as TGTGCCAGCAGCGTAGATAAAGGAGGCCAAGAGACCCAGTACTTC. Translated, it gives CASSVDKGGQETQYF. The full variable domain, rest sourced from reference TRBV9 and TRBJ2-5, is DSGVTQTPKHLITATGQRVTLRCSPRSGDLSVYWYQQSLDQGLQFLIQYYNGEERAKGNILERFSAQQFPDLHSELNLSSLELGDSALYFCASSVDKGGQETQYFGPGTRLLVL.

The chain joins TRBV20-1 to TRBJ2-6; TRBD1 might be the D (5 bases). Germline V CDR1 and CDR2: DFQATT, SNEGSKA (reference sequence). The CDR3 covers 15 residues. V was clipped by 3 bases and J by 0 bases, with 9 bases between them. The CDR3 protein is CSASPQGSGANVLTF. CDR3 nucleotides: TGCAGTGCTAGTCCCCAGGGCTCTGGGGCCAACGTCCTGACTTTC.

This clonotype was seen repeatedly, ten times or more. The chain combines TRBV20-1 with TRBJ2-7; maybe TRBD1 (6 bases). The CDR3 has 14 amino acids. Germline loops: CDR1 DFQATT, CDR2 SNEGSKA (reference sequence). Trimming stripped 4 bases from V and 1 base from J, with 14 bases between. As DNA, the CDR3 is TGCAGTGCTACAGTGACAGGACGATCCTACGAGCAGTACTTC. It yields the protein CSATVTGRSYEQYF.

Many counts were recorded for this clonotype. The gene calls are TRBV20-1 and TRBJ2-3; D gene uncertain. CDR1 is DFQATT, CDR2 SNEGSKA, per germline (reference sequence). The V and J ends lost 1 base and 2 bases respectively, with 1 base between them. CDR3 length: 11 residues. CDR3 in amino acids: CSARATDTQYF. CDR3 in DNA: TGCAGTGCTAGAGCCACAGATACGCAGTATTTT.

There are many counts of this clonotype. Written as DNA, the CDR3 is TGCGCCAGCAGCAGACAGACTAGCGGGCGAATCCAGGGGGTGGATGAGCAGTTCTTC. It yields the protein CASSRQTSGRIQGVDEQFF. The rearrangement links TRBV5-1 to TRBJ2-1; 10 nucleotides match TRBD2. This CDR3 region has 19 residues. Germline V CDR1 and CDR2: SGHRS, YFSETQ. V shed 4 bases, J shed 8 bases, and the junction held 21 bases outside the gene matches.